This is a list of T cell receptor beta chains from one sample in a study of control samples from healthy donors and cancer patients. Sequencing used immunoSEQ multiplex PCR; TCRdb keeps in-frame clones, though not all of them. The sample has roughly 150,000 clones, about 93% seen once. Input material: blood. These receptors all come from a woman between 25 and 40 years old in good health. Both conserved end residues are part of each CDR3. A D gene is named only where the DNA matches it firmly. Clone size, where shown, is once, few, many, or a class for clones that have expanded.

D gene: TRBD2
clone size: once
V gene: TRBV5-1
J gene: TRBJ2-5
CDR3 DNA: TGCGCCAGCAGCTTCGCGGGAGGGCCTGAGACCCAGTACTTC
CDR3 protein: CASSFAGGPETQYF

D gene: -
clone size: -
V gene: TRBV5-6
J gene: TRBJ2-7
CDR3 DNA: TGTGCCAGCAGCCAGGCGGCCCCAAGCTCCTACGAGCAGTACTTC
CDR3 protein: CASSQAAPSSYEQYF

D gene: TRBD2
clone size: -
V gene: TRBV6-5
J gene: TRBJ2-7
CDR3 DNA: TGTGCCAGCAGTCAGACTACTAGCGGGGCCCCGGAGCAGTACTTC
CDR3 protein: CASSQTTSGAPEQYF

D gene: -
clone size: -
V gene: TRBV2
J gene: TRBJ2-1
CDR3 DNA: TGTGCCAGCAAGACGAGGGTTAGCAATGAGCAGTTCTTC
CDR3 protein: CASKTRVSNEQFF

D gene: TRBD1
clone size: -
V gene: TRBV7-3
J gene: TRBJ2-1
CDR3 DNA: TGTGCCAGCAGCCGGGGACAGGGAACCTACAATGAGCAGTTCTTC
CDR3 protein: CASSRGQGTYNEQFF

D gene: -
clone size: once
V gene: TRBV21-1
J gene: TRBJ2-4
CDR3 DNA: TGTGCCGCGAAGATATCGACCAAAAACATTCAGTACTTC
CDR3 protein: CAAKISTKNIQYF

D gene: TRBD2
clone size: -
V gene: TRBV10-3
J gene: TRBJ2-2
CDR3 DNA: TGTGCCATCAGTGACGTAGGAACTAGCGGGGACTACACCGGGGAGCTGTTTTTT
CDR3 protein: CAISDVGTSGDYTGELFF

D gene: -
clone size: -
V gene: TRBV5-6
J gene: TRBJ2-5
CDR3 DNA: TGTGCCAGCAGCCTTGGGCAGACCCAGTACTTC
CDR3 protein: CASSLGQTQYF

D gene: -
clone size: -
V gene: TRBV5-1
J gene: TRBJ2-1
CDR3 DNA: TGCGCCAGCAGCTTGATCAGCTTAAGTTTCGGACCGTCCTACAATGAGCAGTTCTTC
CDR3 protein: CASSLISLSFGPSYNEQFF

D gene: TRBD1
clone size: -
V gene: TRBV5-1
J gene: TRBJ2-6
CDR3 DNA: TGCGCCAGCAGCTTGTGGGGACAGGGGGCTGGAGGGGCCAACGTCCTGACTTTC
CDR3 protein: CASSLWGQGAGGANVLTF

D gene: TRBD2
clone size: -
V gene: TRBV4-1
J gene: TRBJ2-3
CDR3 DNA: TGCGCCAGCAGCCTGGGGGAGGGATGGGGCCTCACAGATACGCAGTATTTT
CDR3 protein: CASSLGEGWGLTDTQYF

D gene: -
clone size: -
V gene: TRBV21-1
J gene: TRBJ1-2
CDR3 DNA: TGTGCCAGCAGCAAAGTTGGCGGGAACTATGGCTACACCTTC
CDR3 protein: CASSKVGGNYGYTF

D gene: TRBD1
clone size: -
V gene: TRBV25-1
J gene: TRBJ1-6
CDR3 DNA: TGTGCCAGCAGGTTTTCCGGGACAGAGAATTCACCCCTCCACTTT
CDR3 protein: CASRFSGTENSPLHF

D gene: TRBD1
clone size: -
V gene: TRBV19
J gene: TRBJ1-5
CDR3 DNA: TGTGCCAGTAGTATGGGACAGGTGAAGCCCCAGCATTTT
CDR3 protein: CASSMGQVKPQHF

D gene: -
clone size: -
V gene: TRBV7-8
J gene: TRBJ2-7
CDR3 DNA: TGTGCCAGCAGCACCGGTCCAATGAGCTCCTACGAGCAGTACTTC
CDR3 protein: CASSTGPMSSYEQYF

D gene: -
clone size: -
V gene: TRBV9
J gene: TRBJ1-5
CDR3 DNA: TGTGCCAGCAGCGAGGGGCAAAGTTATCAGCCCCAGCATTTT
CDR3 protein: CASSEGQSYQPQHF

D gene: -
clone size: -
V gene: TRBV7-9
J gene: TRBJ1-4
CDR3 DNA: TGTGCCAGCAGCTTAAGTGCAACTAATGAAAAACTGTTTTTT
CDR3 protein: CASSLSATNEKLFF

D gene: TRBD1
clone size: -
V gene: TRBV13
J gene: TRBJ2-7
CDR3 DNA: TGTGCCAGCAGCTCGGGACAGGTTCTTTTCCACGAGCAGTACTTC
CDR3 protein: CASSSGQVLFHEQYF

D gene: -
clone size: -
V gene: TRBV7-9
J gene: TRBJ2-1
CDR3 DNA: TGTGCCAGCAGCTTCCCCGAGGGTGAGCAGTTCTTC
CDR3 protein: CASSFPEGEQFF

D gene: -
clone size: -
V gene: TRBV12-3/TRBV12-4
J gene: TRBJ1-5
CDR3 DNA: TGTGCCAGCAGTTTCCATGGAGCTCAGCCCCAGCATTTT
CDR3 protein: CASSFHGAQPQHF

D gene: TRBD1
clone size: -
V gene: TRBV7-3
J gene: TRBJ2-7
CDR3 DNA: TGTGCCAGCAGCCCGACAGGGGATCAGCAGTACTTC
CDR3 protein: CASSPTGDQQYF

D gene: TRBD2
clone size: -
V gene: TRBV11-2
J gene: TRBJ2-2
CDR3 DNA: TGTGCCAGCAGCCCCGAGGGACTACTCCCCTTGAACACCGGGGAGCTGTTTTTT
CDR3 protein: CASSPEGLLPLNTGELFF

D gene: -
clone size: -
V gene: TRBV3-1/TRBV3-2
J gene: TRBJ2-7
CDR3 DNA: TGTGCCAGCAGGGGGGGCCCCTACGAGCAGTACTTC
CDR3 protein: CASRGGPYEQYF

D gene: -
clone size: -
V gene: TRBV18
J gene: TRBJ1-4
CDR3 DNA: TGTGCCAGCTCACCCTCGGGGGAACTGTTTTTT
CDR3 protein: CASSPSGELFF

D gene: TRBD2
clone size: -
V gene: TRBV19
J gene: TRBJ2-7
CDR3 DNA: TGTGCCAGTAGCATCGGGGGGAACTCCTACGAGCAGTACTTC
CDR3 protein: CASSIGGNSYEQYF

D gene: TRBD2
clone size: -
V gene: TRBV4-2
J gene: TRBJ2-7
CDR3 DNA: TGTGCCAGCAGCCAAGAGTCTAGCGGGAGCTCCTACGAGCAGTACTTC
CDR3 protein: CASSQESSGSSYEQYF

D gene: TRBD1
clone size: -
V gene: TRBV18
J gene: TRBJ2-3
CDR3 DNA: TGTGCCAGCTCCCGGGACAGGGCGGATACGCAGTATTTT
CDR3 protein: CASSRDRADTQYF

D gene: TRBD1
clone size: -
V gene: TRBV4-1
J gene: TRBJ1-3
CDR3 DNA: TGCGCCAGCAGCCCAGGGGGCTCTGGAAACACCATATATTTT
CDR3 protein: CASSPGGSGNTIYF

D gene: TRBD1
clone size: -
V gene: TRBV11-1
J gene: TRBJ1-2
CDR3 DNA: TGTGCCAGCAGTTTATACCGGGACAGCCCCTATGGCTACACCTTC
CDR3 protein: CASSLYRDSPYGYTF

D gene: -
clone size: -
V gene: TRBV19
J gene: TRBJ2-5
CDR3 DNA: TGTGCCAGTAGTATAGGTTGGGCCTGGGTGGGGAACAGGGTGGAGACCCAGTACTTC
CDR3 protein: CASSIGWAWVGNRVETQYF

D gene: TRBD1
clone size: -
V gene: TRBV5-1
J gene: TRBJ1-4
CDR3 DNA: TGCGCCAGCAGCCCGGGACAGGGCAGGGAAAAACTGTTTTTT
CDR3 protein: CASSPGQGREKLFF

D gene: TRBD1
clone size: -
V gene: TRBV5-8
J gene: TRBJ2-7
CDR3 DNA: TGTGCCAGCAGCTCACCGGGACAGGGGGCCTACGAGCAGTACTTC
CDR3 protein: CASSSPGQGAYEQYF

D gene: TRBD1
clone size: -
V gene: TRBV28
J gene: TRBJ1-5
CDR3 DNA: TGTGCCAGCAGCCAAGACAGGGGATTTTCCTATCAGCCCCAGCATTTT
CDR3 protein: CASSQDRGFSYQPQHF

D gene: -
clone size: -
V gene: TRBV2
J gene: TRBJ2-2
CDR3 DNA: TGTGCCAGCAGTTGGTCCACCGGGGAGCTGTTTTTT
CDR3 protein: CASSWSTGELFF

D gene: -
clone size: -
V gene: TRBV2
J gene: TRBJ2-2
CDR3 DNA: TGTGCCAGCAGTGAAGAATGGGGGGAATGGCGGGCCGGGGAGCTGTTTTTT
CDR3 protein: CASSEEWGEWRAGELFF

D gene: TRBD1
clone size: -
V gene: TRBV18
J gene: TRBJ1-4
CDR3 DNA: TGTGCCAGCTCACCTAGAGGACAGGCAACTAATGAAAAACTGTTTTTT
CDR3 protein: CASSPRGQATNEKLFF

D gene: -
clone size: -
V gene: TRBV11-2
J gene: TRBJ2-6
CDR3 DNA: TGTGCCAGCAGCCTTCCCCCAGGACACCTCTCTGGGGCCAACGTCCTGACTTTC
CDR3 protein: CASSLPPGHLSGANVLTF

D gene: TRBD2
clone size: -
V gene: TRBV5-1
J gene: TRBJ2-1
CDR3 DNA: TGCGCCAGCAGCTGGAGGGGACTAGCGGGGTCCCCCATCAATGAGCAGTTCTTC
CDR3 protein: CASSWRGLAGSPINEQFF

D gene: -
clone size: once
V gene: TRBV5-6
J gene: TRBJ2-2
CDR3 DNA: TGTGCCAGCAGCCCCGACCCCTTGGGGGAGCTGTTTTTT
CDR3 protein: CASSPDPLGELFF

D gene: -
clone size: -
V gene: TRBV5-6
J gene: TRBJ2-1
CDR3 DNA: TGTGCCAGCAGCTTCTATCATGAGCAGTTCTTC
CDR3 protein: CASSFYHEQFF

D gene: -
clone size: -
V gene: TRBV7-8
J gene: TRBJ2-7
CDR3 DNA: TGTGCCAGCAGCCGCTCGTGGACAGCCCCCGAGCAGTACTTC
CDR3 protein: CASSRSWTAPEQYF

D gene: -
clone size: -
V gene: TRBV28
J gene: TRBJ1-5
CDR3 DNA: TGTGCCAGCAGTCCACGGGACCTCCTAACCAGCAATCAGCCCCAGCATTTT
CDR3 protein: CASSPRDLLTSNQPQHF

D gene: TRBD2
clone size: -
V gene: TRBV6-2/TRBV6-3
J gene: TRBJ2-1
CDR3 DNA: TGTGCCAGCAGTTACGGTCTCGGACTAGCGGGCTCCTACAATGAGCAGTTCTTC
CDR3 protein: CASSYGLGLAGSYNEQFF

D gene: -
clone size: -
V gene: TRBV24-1
J gene: TRBJ2-3
CDR3 DNA: TGTGCCACCAGTGCGGGCCGGAGCACAGATACGCAGTATTTT
CDR3 protein: CATSAGRSTDTQYF

D gene: -
clone size: -
V gene: TRBV7-9
J gene: TRBJ1-5
CDR3 DNA: TGTGCCAGCAGCTTATTCGGGAATAGCAATCAGCCCCAGCATTTT
CDR3 protein: CASSLFGNSNQPQHF

D gene: -
clone size: -
V gene: TRBV5-4
J gene: TRBJ2-5
CDR3 DNA: TGTGCCAGCAGCCCCCGGGCAGGGATAAAGGGCCAAGAGACCCAGTACTTC
CDR3 protein: CASSPRAGIKGQETQYF

D gene: -
clone size: -
V gene: TRBV4-1
J gene: TRBJ1-2
CDR3 DNA: TGCGCCAGCAGCCAAGAACGACGGAGGTTTAACTATGGCTACACCTTC
CDR3 protein: CASSQERRRFNYGYTF

D gene: -
clone size: -
V gene: TRBV2
J gene: TRBJ2-1
CDR3 DNA: TGTGCCAGCAGACGCCAGGGGGGTGAGCAGTTCTTC
CDR3 protein: CASRRQGGEQFF

D gene: -
clone size: -
V gene: TRBV2
J gene: TRBJ2-3
CDR3 DNA: TGTGCCAGCAGGGACTACTTTAGCACAGATACGCAGTATTTT
CDR3 protein: CASRDYFSTDTQYF

D gene: -
clone size: -
V gene: TRBV3-1/TRBV3-2
J gene: TRBJ2-5
CDR3 DNA: TGTGCCAGCAGCCACCAGGGGGAGACCCAGTACTTC
CDR3 protein: CASSHQGETQYF

D gene: -
clone size: -
V gene: TRBV5-5
J gene: TRBJ2-5
CDR3 DNA: TGTGCCAGCAGCTCTGGGACTTTCATTCAAGAGACCCAGTACTTC
CDR3 protein: CASSSGTFIQETQYF

D gene: -
clone size: few
V gene: TRBV6-6
J gene: TRBJ1-6
CDR3 DNA: TGTGCCAGCAGTTGGGGGGAGAGCTCCTATAATTCACCCCTCCACTTT
CDR3 protein: CASSWGESSYNSPLHF

D gene: -
clone size: -
V gene: TRBV5-6
J gene: TRBJ1-2
CDR3 DNA: TGTGCCAGCAGCTTCGGGGGGCCTAACTATGGCTACACCTTC
CDR3 protein: CASSFGGPNYGYTF

D gene: -
clone size: -
V gene: TRBV5-1
J gene: TRBJ2-5
CDR3 DNA: TGCGCCAGCAGCGTGGGGGATGGAGAGACCCAGTACTTC
CDR3 protein: CASSVGDGETQYF

D gene: -
clone size: -
V gene: TRBV29-1
J gene: TRBJ2-1
CDR3 DNA: TGCAGCGTCTTAGAGACTCGAGGACACAATGAGCAGTTCTTC
CDR3 protein: CSVLETRGHNEQFF

D gene: -
clone size: -
V gene: TRBV6-5
J gene: TRBJ2-5
CDR3 DNA: TGTGCCAGCAGCGAGGCAGGGGAGACCCAGTACTTC
CDR3 protein: CASSEAGETQYF

D gene: -
clone size: -
V gene: TRBV27
J gene: TRBJ1-2
CDR3 DNA: TGTGCCAGCAGTCCGGACGAGAGCTATGGCTACACCTTC
CDR3 protein: CASSPDESYGYTF